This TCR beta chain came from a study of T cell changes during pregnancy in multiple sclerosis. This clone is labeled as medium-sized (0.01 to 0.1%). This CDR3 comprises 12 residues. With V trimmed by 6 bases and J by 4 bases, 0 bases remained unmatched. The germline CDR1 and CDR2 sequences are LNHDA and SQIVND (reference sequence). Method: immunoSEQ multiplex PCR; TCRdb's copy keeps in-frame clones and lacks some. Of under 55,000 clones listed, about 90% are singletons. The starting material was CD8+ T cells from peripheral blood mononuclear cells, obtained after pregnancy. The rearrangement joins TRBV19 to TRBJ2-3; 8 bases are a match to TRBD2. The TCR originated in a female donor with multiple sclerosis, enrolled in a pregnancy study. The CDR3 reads CASSGGADTQYF. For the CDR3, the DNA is TGTGCCAGTAGCGGGGGGGCAGATACGCAGTATTTT.